This entry lists 29 T cell receptor beta chains sequenced from one sample in a study of blood T cell repertoires in COVID-19. The repertoire was sequenced with immunoSEQ multiplex PCR; TCRdb's copy has only in-frame clones and lacks some. The data show around 140,000 clones, with roughly 90% seen just once and roughly 2.1% held by the top ten. The material sequenced was peripheral blood. The receptors stem from a man in his 70s with active COVID-19.

The V gene is TRBV3-1 (or the pseudogene TRBV3-2), the J gene TRBJ2-7, with TRBD2 matching 7 bases. The CDR3 is 16 residues long. CDR1 is LGHDT, CDR2 YNNKEL, per germline (reference sequence). After removal of 4 bases from V and 5 bases from J, the junction contained 14 bases not matched to a gene. The CDR3 DNA sequence: TGTGCCAGCAGCCGGACACCTAGCGGAAATACCGACGAGCAGTACTTC. Translating gives CASSRTPSGNTDEQYF.

The chain employs TRBV27 and TRBJ2-5; 7 nucleotides align to TRBD2. The CDR3 is 18 residues long. Losses at the gene ends were 2 bases for V and 2 bases for J; bases not matched to a gene: 14. Germline loops: CDR1 MNHEY, CDR2 SMNVEV (reference sequence). CDR3 sequence (DNA): TGTGCCAGCAGTTTAAGTTTCGGGCTAGCGGAGGCTCAAGAGACCCAGTACTTC. Translation: CASSLSFGLAEAQETQYF.

The chain links TRBV25-1 to TRBJ2-1; 10 bases are a match to TRBD1. The length of the CDR3 is 17 residues. Germline-derived CDR1 and CDR2 are MGHDK and SYGVNS. V lost 1 base, J lost 9 bases, and 12 bases stayed unmatched. This CDR3 is CASSESVTGGPRLEQFF. The CDR3 nucleotides are TGTGCCAGCAGTGAATCGGTGACAGGGGGCCCTAGGCTTGAGCAGTTCTTC.

The chain employs TRBV5-6 and TRBJ2-7; 7 bases match TRBD1. The V gene's germline CDR1 is SGHDT and CDR2 YYEEEE. The CDR3 runs 15 residues. V gave up 1 base and J gave up 0 bases; unmatched junction bases: 4. This chain's CDR3 is CASSLRTGISYEQYF. CDR3 coding DNA: TGTGCCAGCAGCTTGCGGACAGGAATCTCCTACGAGCAGTACTTC.

This chain uses TRBV7-2 with TRBJ2-1; TRBD1 aligns across 8 bases. Germline CDR1 is SGHTA and CDR2 is FQGNSA. This CDR3 has 14 residues. V trimming: 2 bases; J trimming: 7 bases; junction bases outside the gene matches: 4. DNA of the CDR3: TGTGCCAGCAGCTTAAACAGGGGGAGGAATGAGCAGTTCTTC. Encoded protein: CASSLNRGRNEQFF.

The J gene is TRBJ1-2, the V gene TRBV3-1 (or the pseudogene TRBV3-2); no clear D. The CDR3 is 15 amino acids. From germline, CDR1 is LGHDT and CDR2 YNNKEL (reference sequence). The ends were cut back, 1 base at V and 7 bases at J, with 16 bases in the middle. The chain's CDR3 is CASSQVGGPSGGYTF. DNA of the CDR3: TGTGCCAGCAGCCAAGTAGGAGGACCCAGTGGTGGCTACACCTTC.

The CDR3 DNA sequence: TGTGCCTGGAGGGCCGGACAGGGGATGGAGACTTATGGCTACACCTTC. Amino acids: CAWRAGQGMETYGYTF. The chain is built from TRBV30 and TRBJ1-2; TRBD1 matches 9 bases. Per germline, CDR1 GTSNPN and CDR2 SVGIG (reference sequence). The CDR3 has 16 amino acids. V trimming: 3 bases; J trimming: 5 bases; junction bases outside the gene matches: 13.

This chain uses TRBV7-6 with TRBJ1-3, with D possibly matching TRBD1 (5 bases). V was trimmed by 1 base and J by 0 bases, leaving 10 bases between them. Germline V gives CDR1 SGHVS, CDR2 FNYEAQ. This CDR3 comprises 16 residues. The CDR3 DNA reads as TGTGCCAGCAGCTTAGACCGACAGATCTCTGGAAACACCATATATTTT. This encodes CASSLDRQISGNTIYF.

The chain employs TRBV15 and TRBJ2-2; possible D gene TRBD1, 5 bases. This CDR3 has 14 residues. Germline CDR1 reads LNHNV; CDR2 reads YYDKDF (reference sequence). The V end was cut by 7 bases, the J end by 0 bases, with 9 bases between. The CDR3 spells CATKGYTNTGELFF. CDR3 nucleotides: TGTGCCACCAAGGGGTATACGAACACCGGGGAGCTGTTTTTT.

This chain uses TRBV2 with TRBJ1-5; D is uncertain. The germline V gene encodes CDR1 SNHLY and CDR2 FYNNEI. CDR3 length equals 13 residues. The V end was cut by 8 bases, the J end by 1 base, with 9 bases between. CDR3 in DNA: TGTGCCAGCGCAAAGGAGAGCAATCAGCCCCAGCATTTT. This gives the protein CASAKESNQPQHF.

This sequence joins TRBV4-1 and TRBJ2-7, with 10 nucleotides matching TRBD2. The CDR3 consists of 14 residues. Germline CDR1 is MGHRA and CDR2 is YSYEKL. Trimming took 8 bases from V and 3 from J; bases not matched to a gene: 7. Here the CDR3 DNA reads TGCGCCAGCGGTCCCGGGACTAGCGACTACGAGCAGTACTTC. Translation gives CASGPGTSDYEQYF.

The chain is built from TRBV19 and TRBJ1-5, with a weak D call TRBD1 (6 bases). The CDR3 totals 14 residues. Germline V gene lookup returns CDR1 LNHDA and CDR2 SQIVND (reference sequence). The germline V and J ends were trimmed by 4 bases and 1 base, with 8 bases remaining between them. Here the CDR3 DNA reads TGTGCCAGTAGTAACGACAGGAGCAATCAGCCCCAGCATTTT. This translates into CASSNDRSNQPQHF.

V and J are TRBV19 and TRBJ2-7; the D gene is possibly TRBD2 (6 bases). CDR3 length: 15 residues. Germline CDR1 is LNHDA and CDR2 is SQIVND (reference sequence). The V gene lost 3 bases and the J gene lost 0 bases, with 12 bases spanning the gap. The CDR3 sequence: CASSMVAGSSYEQYF. CDR3 DNA sequence: TGTGCCAGTAGTATGGTGGCGGGGAGCTCCTACGAGCAGTACTTC.

This sequence joins TRBV30 and TRBJ1-4; 9 nucleotides agree with TRBD1. The CDR3 totals 13 residues. In germline, CDR1 is GTSNPN, CDR2 SVGIG (reference sequence). After removal of 4 bases from V and 12 bases from J, the junction contained 9 bases not matched to a gene. CDR3: CAWTGQGTEELFF. In DNA, the CDR3 is TGTGCCTGGACTGGACAGGGGACCGAGGAACTGTTTTTT.

This chain connects TRBV11-2 to TRBJ1-3, with 8 nucleotides matching TRBD1. CDR1 is SGHAT, CDR2 FQNNGV, per germline. With 5 bases clipped from V and 7 bases from J, the junction kept 10 bases outside the gene matches. This CDR3 is 15 amino acids long. The CDR3 spells CASSRQGIGGNTIYF. The CDR3 DNA follows: TGTGCCAGCAGCCGACAGGGGATAGGAGGGAACACCATATATTTT.

This clone was counted a few times. The chain employs TRBV2 and TRBJ1-1; tentatively, D is TRBD1 (5 bases). From germline, CDR1 is SNHLY and CDR2 FYNNEI. The germline V and J ends were trimmed by 6 bases and 3 bases, with 17 bases remaining between them. The CDR3 is 15 residues long. CDR3 bases: TGTGCCAGCAGATTCAGGGTGGTCAGGGACACTGAAGCTTTCTTT. The encoded protein is CASRFRVVRDTEAFF.

The rearrangement joins TRBV27 to TRBJ1-4; TRBD1 matches 7 bases. CDR3 size: 14 residues. The junction had 8 bases not matched to a gene; V was cut back by 6 bases and J by 7 bases. Germline V gives CDR1 MNHEY, CDR2 SMNVEV (reference sequence). CDR3 coding DNA: TGTGCCAGCAGGAAGGGACAGTTGGGTGAAAAACTGTTTTTT. Its translation is CASRKGQLGEKLFF.

The J gene is TRBJ2-7, the V gene TRBV15; 8 bases map to TRBD1. Germline CDR1 reads LNHNV; CDR2 reads YYDKDF (reference sequence). The CDR3 covers 15 residues. The J segment lost 3 bases and the V segment lost 3 bases, leaving 7 bases of the junction unmatched. This chain's CDR3 is CATSSPGQGFYEQYF. The CDR3 DNA sequence: TGTGCCACCAGCAGCCCCGGACAGGGCTTCTACGAGCAGTACTTC.

The chain employs TRBV9 and TRBJ2-7, with 11 bases identical to TRBD2. Trimming cost V 4 bases and J 3 bases; bases outside gene matches: 3. The germline V gene has CDR1 SGDLS and CDR2 YYNGEE. CDR3 size: 14 residues. The CDR3 sequence is CASSSGLAGYEQYF. CDR3 DNA sequence: TGTGCCAGCAGCAGCGGACTAGCGGGCTACGAGCAGTACTTC.

This clone was detected only once. The V gene is TRBV29-1, the J gene TRBJ2-7; D is possibly TRBD2 (5 bases). Looked up from germline, CDR1 is SQVTM and CDR2 is ANQGSEA. V lost 4 bases, J lost 6 bases, and 16 bases lay in between. The CDR3 is 13 residues long. Here the CDR3 DNA reads TGCAGCGTTGGCCGGGGAGTAGGTGTCGAGCAGTACTTC. This codes for CSVGRGVGVEQYF.

The chain joins TRBV18 to TRBJ1-4; D may be TRBD1 (6 bases). Germline V gives CDR1 KGHSH, CDR2 LQKENI. The V and J ends lost 3 bases and 8 bases respectively, with 13 bases between them. The CDR3 consists of 14 residues. In DNA form, the CDR3 reads TGTGCCAGCTCACCCTGGGGCAGGGGAGAAAAACTGTTTTTT. It translates to CASSPWGRGEKLFF.

The rearrangement joins TRBV19 to TRBJ1-5; 8 nucleotides line up with TRBD1. Germline V gene data show CDR1 as LNHDA and CDR2 as SQIVND (reference sequence). CDR3 length: 15 amino acids. The ends lost 6 bases at V and 2 bases at J; junction bases unmatched: 6. The CDR3 region has the DNA TGTGCCAGTAGGTGGACAGGGTTTCGCAATCAGCCCCAGCATTTT. It codes for CASRWTGFRNQPQHF.

The chain joins TRBV12-3 or TRBV12-4 to TRBJ2-7; D unresolved. The CDR3 runs to 12 residues. The CDR3 spells CVVPPQAYEQYF. CDR3 sequence (DNA): TGTGTCGTACCCCCCCAGGCCTACGAGCAGTACTTC.

The CDR3 reads CASREGTSGRTNEQFF. The CDR3 DNA sequence: TGCGCCAGCAGAGAAGGGACTAGCGGGAGAACTAATGAGCAGTTCTTC. The rearrangement links TRBV5-1 to TRBJ2-1; TRBD2 matches 14 bases. The ends lost 5 bases at V and 7 bases at J; junction bases unmatched: 8. The V gene's germline CDR1 is SGHRS and CDR2 YFSETQ. The CDR3 has 16 amino acids.

CDR3 coding DNA: TGTGCCAGCAGCGTAGTCCCGGGGGTGGGAAACACCATATATTTT. It translates to CASSVVPGVGNTIYF. This chain connects TRBV9 to TRBJ1-3, with D perhaps matching TRBD1 (5 bases). V lost 0 bases, J lost 4 bases, and 11 bases lay in between. CDR3 length: 15 residues. Per the germline V gene, CDR1 is SGDLS and CDR2 is YYNGEE. The full variable domain, in which reference TRBV9 and TRBJ1-3 provide the parts outside the CDR3, is DSGVTQTPKHLITATGQRVTLRCSPRSGDLSVYWYQQSLDQGLQFLIQYYNGEERAKGNILERFSAQQFPDLHSELNLSSLELGDSALYFCASSVVPGVGNTIYFGEGSWLTVV.

This rearrangement joins TRBV7-9 to TRBJ2-5; D might be TRBD1 (6 bases). This CDR3 region has 12 residues. Germline CDR1 and CDR2: SEHNR and FQNEAQ (reference sequence). Trimming stripped 6 bases from V and 4 bases from J, with 9 bases between. DNA for the CDR3: TGTGCCAGCAGACAACAGGGAGAGACCCAGTACTTC. It specifies CASRQQGETQYF.

This clone was seen only once. The V and J genes are TRBV9 and TRBJ1-6; 8 positions agree with TRBD1. Germline CDR1 is SGDLS and CDR2 is YYNGEE. Trimming took 0 bases from V and 8 from J; bases not matched to a gene: 4. The CDR3 totals 15 residues. DNA for the CDR3: TGTGCCAGCAGCGTAGCGGCAGGGGGCTATTCACCCCTCCACTTT. Protein sequence: CASSVAAGGYSPLHF.

In this sample, this clone turned up once. The rearrangement links TRBV11-2 to TRBJ2-1, with 7 bases lining up with TRBD2. Germline CDR1 SGHAT, CDR2 FQNNGV. The CDR3 sequence is 14 residues long. Germline trimming cut 5 bases from V and 7 bases from J; bases unmatched to any gene: 8. In DNA, the CDR3 is TGTGCCAGCAGCATGGCGGGAGCCGTAAATGAGCAGTTCTTC. It codes for CASSMAGAVNEQFF.

The chain joins TRBV18 to TRBJ1-4; 7 bases align to TRBD1. Trimming removed 1 base from V and 6 bases from J; junction bases left unmatched: 11. CDR1 and CDR2 from the germline V gene are KGHSH and LQKENI. The CDR3 runs to 17 residues. CDR3 sequence: CASSPRSNRGSHEKLFF. The CDR3 DNA sequence: TGTGCCAGCTCACCACGTTCCAACAGGGGTTCACATGAAAAACTGTTTTTT. Full variable domain (rest looked up from reference TRBV18 and TRBJ1-4): NAGVMQNPRHLVRRRGQEARLRCSPMKGHSHVYWYRQLPEEGLKFMVYLQKENIIDESGMPKERFSAEFPKEGPSILRIQQVVRGDSAAYFCASSPRSNRGSHEKLFFGSGTQLSVL.